A single sample is the source of the 12 T cell receptor beta chains below, sequenced in a study of cytomegalovirus exposure and HLA in healthy donors. Use of 60 Vbeta and 13 Jbeta primers characterized the PCR. Some clones are missing from TCRdb's copy, which holds only in-frame ones; the method was immunoSEQ multiplex PCR. The data show 100,000 to 150,000 clones, over 75% seen once. Sequencing input: PBMCs. These receptors were collected from a male donor in good health and CMV-seropositive.

This chain connects TRBV19 to TRBJ1-5; 8 bases map to TRBD1. Germline V lookup: CDR1 LNHDA, CDR2 SQIVND (reference sequence). V shed 6 bases, J shed 0 bases, and the junction held 4 bases outside the gene matches. The CDR3 is 15 amino acids. CDR3 DNA: TGTGCCAGTAGCGGGGGACAGGCTAGCAATCAGCCCCAGCATTTT. Protein product: CASSGGQASNQPQHF.

The V gene is TRBV2, the J gene TRBJ2-7, with D possibly being TRBD1 (5 bases). Germline-derived CDR1 and CDR2 are SNHLY and FYNNEI. V dropped 4 bases and J dropped 3 bases, with 13 bases sitting between them. This CDR3 contains 14 residues. This CDR3 reads CASSVFRVLYEQYF. DNA of the CDR3: TGTGCCAGCAGTGTGTTCAGGGTCCTCTACGAGCAGTACTTC.

The chain is built from TRBV7-7 and TRBJ2-5, with TRBD2 matching over 10 bases. Germline loops: CDR1 SSHAT, CDR2 FNYEAQ (reference sequence). V shed 4 bases, J shed 7 bases, and the junction held 3 bases outside the gene matches. The length of the CDR3 is 13 residues. The DNA for the CDR3 is TGTGCCAGCAGCTCCTCTAGCGGGGGGACCCAGTACTTC. Translating gives CASSSSSGGTQYF.

The V and J genes are TRBV2 and TRBJ2-3, with 7 bases identical to TRBD2. This CDR3 is built from 15 residues. The ends lost 2 bases at V and 0 bases at J; junction bases unmatched: 2. CDR1 and CDR2 (germline): SNHLY, FYNNEI. CDR3 in amino acids: CASSERAGSTDTQYF. CDR3 coding DNA: TGTGCCAGCAGTGAACGAGCGGGGAGCACAGATACGCAGTATTTT.

V is TRBV11-2 and J is TRBJ1-3; no reliable D call. The CDR3 totals 16 residues. Germline CDR1 SGHAT, CDR2 FQNNGV. Between the trimmed V and J ends, which lost 1 base and 0 bases, there was a span of 10 bases. The CDR3 protein is CASSLVRASSGNTIYF. As DNA, the CDR3 is TGTGCCAGCAGCTTAGTGCGGGCATCCTCTGGAAACACCATATATTTT.

This sequence joins TRBV9 and TRBJ2-1; D call uncertain. Germline CDR1 is SGDLS and CDR2 is YYNGEE. V gave up 3 bases and J gave up 4 bases, with 8 bases separating them. The CDR3 loop spans 13 amino acids. As DNA, the CDR3 is TGTGCCAGCAGCGGGGCAGAATACAATGAGCAGTTCTTC. This sequence encodes CASSGAEYNEQFF.

This chain connects TRBV28 to TRBJ1-3; tentatively, D is TRBD1 (6 bases). Trimming took 4 bases from V and 2 from J, leaving 12 bases between them. CDR3 length: 15 amino acids. The germline CDR1 and CDR2 sequences are MDHEN and SYDVKM. In DNA form, the CDR3 reads TGTGCCAGCAGTTCCGGACAGCCTGCTGGAAACACCATATATTTT. Residues: CASSSGQPAGNTIYF.

The rearrangement joins TRBV12-5 to TRBJ1-2; tentatively, D is TRBD1 (5 bases). CDR3 length: 14 residues. Trimming took off 0 bases at V and 4 bases at J, with 9 bases between the two ends. Germline assignment: CDR1 LGHNT and CDR2 FRNRAP. CDR3 DNA: TGTGCTAGTGGTTTGGTACCAGGGCGCTATGGCTACACCTTC. Translation: CASGLVPGRYGYTF.

J is TRBJ2-1 and V is TRBV6-5; 12 bases line up with TRBD2. Germline assignment: CDR1 MNHEY and CDR2 SVGAGI. V was clipped by 6 bases and J by 10 bases; unmatched bases: 4. This CDR3 has 13 residues. Written as DNA, the CDR3 is TGTGCCAGCAGATTCGGACTAGCGGGAGAGCAGTTCTTC. Translated, it gives CASRFGLAGEQFF.

The chain employs TRBV6-1 and TRBJ2-1; no definite D call. The V gene lost 4 bases and the J gene lost 8 bases, with 12 bases spanning the gap. This CDR3 contains 13 residues. CDR1 is MNHNS and CDR2 is SASEGT in the germline V gene. Here the CDR3 DNA reads TGTGCCAGCAGTGTCCAACTACTCGATGAGCAGTTCTTC. Amino acid sequence: CASSVQLLDEQFF.

This clone was seen once. The V gene is TRBV28, the J gene TRBJ2-7; the D gene is possibly TRBD2 (6 bases). Trimming cost V 6 bases and J 2 bases, with 8 bases left between them. Germline V gene sequence: CDR1 MDHEN, CDR2 SYDVKM. The CDR3 has 12 amino acids. Here the CDR3 reads CASRRGAYEQYF. In DNA form, the CDR3 reads TGTGCCAGCAGGCGGGGCGCCTACGAGCAGTACTTC.

The chain links TRBV10-3 to TRBJ1-1; 12 positions match TRBD1. The trim removed 6 bases at V and 5 bases at J, leaving 7 bases unmatched. From germline, CDR1 is ENHRY and CDR2 SYGVKD. CDR3 length equals 15 residues. CDR3 nucleotides: TGTGCCATCAGCCCGGGACAGGGGGCGAGGACTGAAGCTTTCTTT. This codes for CAISPGQGARTEAFF.